This T cell receptor beta chain was profiled in a study of T cell responses to AZD1222 COVID-19 vaccine. V was cut by 3 bases and J by 2 bases, with 16 bases left in between. Germline V gene sequence: CDR1 LGHDT, CDR2 YNNKEL (reference sequence). This CDR3 has 16 residues. Study-level results: There were repertoire samples only from the period after the peak T cell response. In a largely white British group with more females than males, clonal diversity was possibly underestimated.

Measured with immunoSEQ multiplex PCR; TCRdb has only the in-frame clones, and not every one. Of 160,000 or so clones detected, around 90% appear once; the ten largest clones hold around 4%. About this clone: Its target is unknown.

The sequence was collected from an adult in good health. The sample consisted of peripheral blood, taken on day 0 of MenACWY control vaccination. This chain joins TRBV3-1 (or the pseudogene TRBV3-2) and TRBJ2-5; tentative D call: TRBD1 (6 bases). The CDR3 region has the DNA TGTGCCAGCAGCCACCCCTGGGACAATATACAAGAGACCCAGTACTTC. Translated, it gives CASSHPWDNIQETQYF.